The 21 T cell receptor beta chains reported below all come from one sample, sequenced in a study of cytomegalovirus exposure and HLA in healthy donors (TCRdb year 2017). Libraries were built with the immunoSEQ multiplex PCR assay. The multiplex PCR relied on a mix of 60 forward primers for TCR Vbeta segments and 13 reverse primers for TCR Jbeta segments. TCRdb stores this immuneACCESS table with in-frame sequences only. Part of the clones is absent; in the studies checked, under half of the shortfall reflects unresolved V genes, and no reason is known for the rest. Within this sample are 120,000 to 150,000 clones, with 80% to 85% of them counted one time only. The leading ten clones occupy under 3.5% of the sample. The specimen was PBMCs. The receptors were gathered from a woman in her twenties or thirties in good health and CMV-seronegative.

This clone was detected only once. The CDR3 coding sequence is TGTGCCAGCAGTGAAGAAGACGGGGGGGCCAATGAGCAGTTCTTC. Amino acid sequence: CASSEEDGGANEQFF. The chain combines TRBV6-1 with TRBJ2-1, with 8 positions matching TRBD2. The CDR3 totals 15 residues. J gave up 6 bases and V 1 base, and 5 bases lay outside the gene matches. The germline V gene encodes CDR1 MNHNS and CDR2 SASEGT.

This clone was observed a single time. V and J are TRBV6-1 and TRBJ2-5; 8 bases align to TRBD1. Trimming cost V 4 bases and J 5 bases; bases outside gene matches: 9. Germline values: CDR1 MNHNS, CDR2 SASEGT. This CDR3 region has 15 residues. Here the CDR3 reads CASSGKDRVEETQYF. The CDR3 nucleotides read TGTGCCAGCAGTGGAAAGGACAGGGTGGAGGAGACCCAGTACTTC.

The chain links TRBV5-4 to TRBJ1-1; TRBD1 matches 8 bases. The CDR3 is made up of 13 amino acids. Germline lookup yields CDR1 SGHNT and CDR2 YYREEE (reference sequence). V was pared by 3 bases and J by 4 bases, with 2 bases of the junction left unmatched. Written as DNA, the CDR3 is TGTGCCAGCAGCTCGGGGACAGGCACTGAAGCTTTCTTT. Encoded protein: CASSSGTGTEAFF. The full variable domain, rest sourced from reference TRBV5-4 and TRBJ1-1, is ETGVTQSPTHLIKTRGQQVTLRCSSQSGHNTVSWYQQALGQGPQFIFQYYREEENGRGNFPPRFSGLQFPNYSSELNVNALELDDSALYLCASSSGTGTEAFFGQGTRLTVV.

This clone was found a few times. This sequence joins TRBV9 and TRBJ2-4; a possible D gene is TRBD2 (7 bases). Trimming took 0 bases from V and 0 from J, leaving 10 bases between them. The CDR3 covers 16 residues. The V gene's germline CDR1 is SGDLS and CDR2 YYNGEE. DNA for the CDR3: TGTGCCAGCAGCGTAGGTGGGGGGGCAGCCAAAAACATTCAGTACTTC. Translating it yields CASSVGGGAAKNIQYF.

CDR3: CASSPRTGGTEAFF. The CDR3 DNA reads as TGTGCCAGCAGCCCACGGACAGGGGGCACTGAAGCTTTCTTT. The chain links TRBV11-2 to TRBJ1-1, with 10 nucleotides matching TRBD1. The germline CDR1 and CDR2 sequences are SGHAT and FQNNGV. The CDR3 covers 14 residues. The V and J ends lost 5 bases and 4 bases, in that order; junction bases with no gene match: 4.

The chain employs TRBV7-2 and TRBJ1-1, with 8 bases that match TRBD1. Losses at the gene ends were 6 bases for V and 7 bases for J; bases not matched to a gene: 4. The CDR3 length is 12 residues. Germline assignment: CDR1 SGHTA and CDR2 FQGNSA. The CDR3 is CASSWTGSEAFF. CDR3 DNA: TGTGCCAGCAGTTGGACAGGGAGTGAAGCTTTCTTT.

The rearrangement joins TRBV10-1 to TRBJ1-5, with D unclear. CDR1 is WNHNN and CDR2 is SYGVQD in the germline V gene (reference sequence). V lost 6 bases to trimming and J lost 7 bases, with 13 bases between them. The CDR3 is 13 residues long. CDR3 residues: CASSRGVGQPQHF. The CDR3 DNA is TGCGCCAGCAGCCGCGGGGTCGGGCAGCCCCAGCATTTT.

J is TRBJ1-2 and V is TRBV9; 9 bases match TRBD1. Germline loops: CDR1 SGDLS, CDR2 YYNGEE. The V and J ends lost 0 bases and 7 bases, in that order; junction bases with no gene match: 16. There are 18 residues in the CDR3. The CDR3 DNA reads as TGTGCCAGCAGCGTAGCTACTATGAGGGGACAGGGTGGTAGTGGCTACACCTTC. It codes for CASSVATMRGQGGSGYTF.

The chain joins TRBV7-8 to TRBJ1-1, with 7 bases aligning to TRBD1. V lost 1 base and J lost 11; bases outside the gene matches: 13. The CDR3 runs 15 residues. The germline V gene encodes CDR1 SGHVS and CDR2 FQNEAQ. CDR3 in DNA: TGTGCCAGCAGCTTAGACGCGCGACAGGGCCCCCTCGCTTTCTTT. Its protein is CASSLDARQGPLAFF.

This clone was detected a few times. CDR3 DNA sequence: TGTGCCAGCAGCTCTACCGGACAGACCGGGGAGCTGTTTTTT. Its translation: CASSSTGQTGELFF. The rearrangement links TRBV7-3 to TRBJ2-2; weak D call: TRBD1 (6 bases). Trimming shortened V by 4 bases and J by 5 bases, and 11 bases separated the two germline ends. CDR1 is SGHTA, CDR2 FQGTGA, per germline. This CDR3 spans 14 amino acids.

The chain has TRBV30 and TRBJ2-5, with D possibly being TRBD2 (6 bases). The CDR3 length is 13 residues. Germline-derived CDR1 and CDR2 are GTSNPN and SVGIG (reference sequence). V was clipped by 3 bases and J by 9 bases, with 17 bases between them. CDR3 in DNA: TGTGCCTGGAGGGCCGGGGGACTTGGCCCCCAGTACTTC. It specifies CAWRAGGLGPQYF.

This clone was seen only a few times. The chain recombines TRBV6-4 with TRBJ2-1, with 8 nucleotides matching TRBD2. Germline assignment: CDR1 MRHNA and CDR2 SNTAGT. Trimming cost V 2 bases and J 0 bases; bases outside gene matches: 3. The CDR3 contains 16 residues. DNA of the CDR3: TGTGCCAGCAGTGACACTAGCGGTATCTCCTACAATGAGCAGTTCTTC. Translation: CASSDTSGISYNEQFF.

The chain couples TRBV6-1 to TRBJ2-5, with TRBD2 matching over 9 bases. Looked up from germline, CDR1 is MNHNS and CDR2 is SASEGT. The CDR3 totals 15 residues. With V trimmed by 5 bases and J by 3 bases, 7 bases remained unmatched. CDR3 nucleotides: TGTGCCAGCAGTCCCCGGTCTAGCGGGAAAGAGACCCAGTACTTC. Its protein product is CASSPRSSGKETQYF.

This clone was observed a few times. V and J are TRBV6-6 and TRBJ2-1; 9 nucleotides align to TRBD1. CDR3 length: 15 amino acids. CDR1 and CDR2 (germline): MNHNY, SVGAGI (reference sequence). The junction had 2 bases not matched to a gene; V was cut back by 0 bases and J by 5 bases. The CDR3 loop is CASSYSRTGDNEQFF. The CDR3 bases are TGTGCCAGCAGTTACTCAAGGACAGGGGACAATGAGCAGTTCTTC.

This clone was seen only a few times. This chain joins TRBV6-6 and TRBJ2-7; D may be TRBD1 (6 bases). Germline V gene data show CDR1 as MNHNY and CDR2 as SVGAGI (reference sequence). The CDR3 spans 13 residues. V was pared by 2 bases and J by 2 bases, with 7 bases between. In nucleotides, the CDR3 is TGTGCCAGCAGTTACCGGGACACCTACGAGCAGTACTTC. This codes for CASSYRDTYEQYF.

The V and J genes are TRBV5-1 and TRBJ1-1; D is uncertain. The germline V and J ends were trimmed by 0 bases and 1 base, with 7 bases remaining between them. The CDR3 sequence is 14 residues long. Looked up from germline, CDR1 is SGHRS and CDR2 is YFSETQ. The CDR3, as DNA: TGCGCCAGCAGCTTGGATCGGGGGAACACTGAAGCTTTCTTT. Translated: CASSLDRGNTEAFF.

CDR3: CASSKVRCPTGAPQHF. DNA for the CDR3: TGTGCCAGCAGCAAAGTGCGTTGCCCAACAGGGGCGCCCCAGCATTTT. The rearrangement joins TRBV21-1 to TRBJ1-5; the D call of TRBD1 is as the table states it, not checked on the DNA. TRBV21-1 is assigned pseudogene status. The CDR3 is made up of 16 amino acids.

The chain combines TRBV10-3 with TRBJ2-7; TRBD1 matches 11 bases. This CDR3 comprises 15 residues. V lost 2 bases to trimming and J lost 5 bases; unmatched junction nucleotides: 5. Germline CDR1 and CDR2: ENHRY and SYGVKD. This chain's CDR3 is CAISELGQGGDEQYF. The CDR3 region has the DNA TGTGCCATCAGTGAGCTGGGACAGGGGGGGGACGAGCAGTACTTC.

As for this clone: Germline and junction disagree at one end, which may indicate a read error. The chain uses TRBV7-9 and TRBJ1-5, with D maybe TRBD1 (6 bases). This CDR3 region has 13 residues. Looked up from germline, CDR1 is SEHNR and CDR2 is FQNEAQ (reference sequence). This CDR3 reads CSSSLGGHQPQHF. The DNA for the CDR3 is TGTTCCAGCAGCTTAGGGGGGCATCAGCCCCAGCATTTT.

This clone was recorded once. The CDR3 DNA follows: TGTGCCAGCAGCTCCCTGGGACTAGCGGATACCGGGGAGCTGTTTTTT. Protein sequence: CASSSLGLADTGELFF. This chain joins TRBV7-6 and TRBJ2-2; 11 bases agree with TRBD2. Trimming took 4 bases from V and 5 from J; bases not matched to a gene: 6. Germline V gives CDR1 SGHVS, CDR2 FNYEAQ. The CDR3 consists of 16 residues. The full variable domain, with the rest looked up from reference TRBV7-6 and TRBJ2-2, is GAGVSQSPRYKVTKRGQDVALRCDPISGHVSLYWYRQALGQGPEFLTYFNYEAQQDKSGLPNDRFSAERPEGSISTLTIQRTEQRDSAMYRCASSSLGLADTGELFFGEGSRLTVL.

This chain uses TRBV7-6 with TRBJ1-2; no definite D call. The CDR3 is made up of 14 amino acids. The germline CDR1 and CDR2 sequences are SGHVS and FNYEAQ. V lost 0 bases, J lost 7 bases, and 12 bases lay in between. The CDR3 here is CASSLAAYGAGYTF. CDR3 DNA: TGTGCCAGCAGCTTAGCAGCTTATGGAGCTGGCTACACCTTC.